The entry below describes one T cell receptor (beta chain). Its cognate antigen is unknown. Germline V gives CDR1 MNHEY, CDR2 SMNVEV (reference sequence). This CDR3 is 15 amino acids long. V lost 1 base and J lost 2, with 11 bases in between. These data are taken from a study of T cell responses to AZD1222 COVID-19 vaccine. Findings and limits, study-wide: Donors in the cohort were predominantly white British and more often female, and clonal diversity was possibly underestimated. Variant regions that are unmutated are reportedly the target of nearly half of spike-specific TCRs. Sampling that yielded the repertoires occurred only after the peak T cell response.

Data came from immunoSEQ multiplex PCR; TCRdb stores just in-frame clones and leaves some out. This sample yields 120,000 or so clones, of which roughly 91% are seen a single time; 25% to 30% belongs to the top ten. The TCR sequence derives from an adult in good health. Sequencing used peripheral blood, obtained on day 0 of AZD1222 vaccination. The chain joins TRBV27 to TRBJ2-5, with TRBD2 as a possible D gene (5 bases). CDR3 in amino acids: CASSLWAAVQETQYF. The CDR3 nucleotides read TGTGCCAGCAGTTTATGGGCAGCGGTTCAAGAGACCCAGTACTTC.